These T cell receptor beta chains were read from a single sample in a study of blood T cell repertoires in COVID-19. Repertoires were generated with immunoSEQ multiplex PCR, while TCRdb's copy carries only in-frame clones and drops some. The repertoire holds about 270,000 clones, around 89% seen once, with 2.4% in the top ten. The sequenced material came from PBMCs or T cells enriched from blood (not recorded which). The receptors originated from a woman between 18 and 30 years old who had recovered from COVID-19. Each CDR3 is given with its conserved first and last residue. A D gene is named only where the DNA matches it firmly.

V gene: TRBV12-3/TRBV12-4; J gene: TRBJ2-1; D gene: TRBD1; CDR3 protein: CASKGTGVEQFF
V gene: TRBV19; J gene: TRBJ2-1; D gene: TRBD2; CDR3 protein: CASIPTGGAINEQFF
V gene: TRBV19; J gene: TRBJ2-7; D gene: TRBD2; CDR3 protein: CASSTWDLRGEYEQYF
V gene: TRBV7-9; J gene: TRBJ2-7; D gene: .; CDR3 protein: CASSWGDTYEQYF
V gene: TRBV19; J gene: TRBJ1-2; D gene: .; CDR3 protein: CASTYRRNNYGYTF
V gene: TRBV9; J gene: TRBJ2-5; D gene: TRBD1; CDR3 protein: CASSATGVGETQYF
V gene: TRBV5-1; J gene: TRBJ1-1; D gene: .; CDR3 protein: CASSPAPEKNTEAFF
V gene: TRBV18; J gene: TRBJ2-5; D gene: TRBD1; CDR3 protein: CASSRGQVFQETQYF
V gene: TRBV5-1; J gene: TRBJ1-2; D gene: .; CDR3 protein: CASSPPTGPGDGYTF
V gene: TRBV7-9; J gene: TRBJ1-2; D gene: .; CDR3 protein: CASSRLRGNGYTF
V gene: TRBV28; J gene: TRBJ1-6; D gene: TRBD1; CDR3 protein: CASRQGVDNSPLHF
V gene: TRBV6-5; J gene: TRBJ1-2; D gene: .; CDR3 protein: CASSRGPSNGYTF
V gene: TRBV6-5; J gene: TRBJ2-3; D gene: TRBD2; CDR3 protein: CASKRSGGKDTQYF
V gene: TRBV7-9; J gene: TRBJ1-1; D gene: .; CDR3 protein: CASGLEGGTEAFF
V gene: TRBV28; J gene: TRBJ2-7; D gene: .; CDR3 protein: CASRDTPYEQYF
V gene: TRBV10-3; J gene: TRBJ1-5; D gene: .; CDR3 protein: CAISAFQRRGAGNQPQHF
V gene: TRBV6-5; J gene: TRBJ2-1; D gene: TRBD1; CDR3 protein: CASSTGQGPYNEQFF
V gene: TRBV6-5; J gene: TRBJ1-2; D gene: TRBD1; CDR3 protein: CASSRQDRVYGYTF
V gene: TRBV5-8; J gene: TRBJ2-5; D gene: TRBD2; CDR3 protein: CASSQQTSGGQGITPQYF
V gene: TRBV6-6; J gene: TRBJ2-2; D gene: TRBD1; CDR3 protein: CASILLTGFNTGELFF
V gene: TRBV5-1; J gene: TRBJ2-1; D gene: .; CDR3 protein: CASSPQGGFAYNEQFF
V gene: TRBV5-1; J gene: TRBJ1-4; D gene: .; CDR3 protein: CASSWDTQDENEKLFF
V gene: TRBV6-5; J gene: TRBJ1-1; D gene: .; CDR3 protein: CASVTGQLNTEAFF
V gene: TRBV10-1; J gene: TRBJ2-7; D gene: TRBD2; CDR3 protein: CASSDGGGYYEQYF
V gene: TRBV5-1; J gene: TRBJ1-1; D gene: TRBD1; CDR3 protein: CASSFMGQDRLEAFF
V gene: TRBV20-1; J gene: TRBJ2-3; D gene: TRBD2; CDR3 protein: CSASLPAGGLGGTDTQYF
V gene: TRBV19; J gene: TRBJ1-1; D gene: TRBD1; CDR3 protein: CASSRRTGGYTEAFF
V gene: TRBV14; J gene: TRBJ2-7; D gene: .; CDR3 protein: CASSQDLTTEQYF
V gene: TRBV5-1; J gene: TRBJ2-5; D gene: TRBD1; CDR3 protein: CASSYLTGDQETQYF
V gene: TRBV2; J gene: TRBJ1-6; D gene: .; CDR3 protein: CASKGDYNSPLHF
V gene: TRBV15; J gene: TRBJ1-3; D gene: .; CDR3 protein: CATSMGGDGNTIYF
V gene: TRBV5-1; J gene: TRBJ1-2; D gene: TRBD1; CDR3 protein: CASSYAGQDYGYTF
V gene: TRBV5-8; J gene: TRBJ1-3; D gene: TRBD1; CDR3 protein: CASSSETGSGNTIYF
V gene: TRBV2; J gene: TRBJ2-3; D gene: TRBD1; CDR3 protein: CASSPGGSNTQYF
V gene: TRBV7-8; J gene: TRBJ2-3; D gene: .; CDR3 protein: CASSPAPRDNRRGTDTQYF
V gene: TRBV20-1; J gene: TRBJ2-2; D gene: TRBD2; CDR3 protein: CSASQRGGWTGELFF
V gene: TRBV10-3; J gene: TRBJ1-6; D gene: .; CDR3 protein: CAISGAESNSPLHF
V gene: TRBV24-1; J gene: TRBJ1-1; D gene: .; CDR3 protein: CATRGTTGVNTEAFF
V gene: TRBV5-1; J gene: TRBJ2-6; D gene: TRBD2; CDR3 protein: CASSLYLLAGGPGANVLTF
V gene: TRBV3-1/TRBV3-2; J gene: TRBJ2-7; D gene: .; CDR3 protein: CASSRGTSSYEQYF
V gene: TRBV4-1; J gene: TRBJ2-2; D gene: TRBD2; CDR3 protein: CASSQDGRGANTGELFF
V gene: TRBV5-6; J gene: TRBJ2-7; D gene: TRBD1; CDR3 protein: CASSHGDSPTYEQYF
V gene: TRBV19; J gene: TRBJ1-4; D gene: .; CDR3 protein: CASSAWTARVEKLFF
V gene: TRBV7-3; J gene: TRBJ1-2; D gene: .; CDR3 protein: CASSLPQANYGYTF
V gene: TRBV6-6; J gene: TRBJ2-7; D gene: TRBD1; CDR3 protein: CASRPGQGAREQYF
V gene: TRBV10-2; J gene: TRBJ2-6; D gene: .; CDR3 protein: CASGGGAGANVLTF
V gene: TRBV27; J gene: TRBJ2-7; D gene: .; CDR3 protein: CASSSSDSREFYEQYF
V gene: TRBV11-2; J gene: TRBJ2-7; D gene: TRBD2; CDR3 protein: CASSFGTRTYEQYF
V gene: TRBV5-1; J gene: TRBJ2-3; D gene: TRBD2; CDR3 protein: CASASGGVSTDTQYF
V gene: TRBV20-1; J gene: TRBJ1-1; D gene: .; CDR3 protein: CSASWGSGEAFF
V gene: TRBV5-1; J gene: TRBJ1-1; D gene: .; CDR3 protein: CASSFETGNTEAFF
V gene: TRBV10-2; J gene: TRBJ2-2; D gene: .; CDR3 protein: CASSERGTWPGGPTGELFF
V gene: TRBV5-1; J gene: TRBJ1-2; D gene: .; CDR3 protein: CASSSEDRRSGYTF
V gene: TRBV7-6; J gene: TRBJ2-5; D gene: .; CDR3 protein: CASSLAGWETQYF
V gene: TRBV11-3; J gene: TRBJ2-7; D gene: .; CDR3 protein: CASSLGSGYEQYF
V gene: TRBV11-3; J gene: TRBJ2-3; D gene: TRBD2; CDR3 protein: CASSFHSGGARDTQYF
V gene: TRBV5-5; J gene: TRBJ1-5; D gene: .; CDR3 protein: CASSGGVDLSSASARQPQHF
V gene: TRBV21-1; J gene: TRBJ1-2; D gene: .; CDR3 protein: CASSKRRDFIRYGYTF
V gene: TRBV5-4; J gene: TRBJ2-2; D gene: TRBD1; CDR3 protein: CASSPGTGPTGELFF